Listed below are T cell receptor beta chains from one sample, sequenced in a study of T cells in Graves' hyperthyroidism and ophthalmopathy. TCRdb called the multiplex PCR reads again in MiXCR, with one record for every CDR3 protein. The profile shows approximately 400,000 distinct CDR3 sequences, less than 20% of them singletons. Sequencing used blood. All receptors come from a man aged 18 to 30 with Graves' ophthalmopathy. The CDR3 runs from the conserved cysteine through the conserved F or W. The order of the fields is J gene, D gene, clone size, V gene, CDR3 DNA, CDR3 protein. A D gene is named only where the DNA matches it firmly. Rows give clone size only sometimes, using once, few, many, or a class for an expanded clone.

>TRBJ2-3|TRBD2|many|TRBV7-7
TGTGCTAGCAGCCGAGGACCTCTAGCGGGGGGGCTACTCTTCACAGATACGCAGTATTTT
CASSRGPLAGGLLFTDTQYF
>TRBJ2-3|TRBD1|-|TRBV2
TGTGCCAGCAGCGCCCACCGGGACAGGGGCTTTAGCACAGATACGCAGTATTTT
CASSAHRDRGFSTDTQYF
>TRBJ2-3|-|many|TRBV6-1
TGTGCCAGCAGATATGCGGCGGGAGATACGCAGTATTTT
CASRYAAGDTQYF
>TRBJ1-2|-|many|TRBV28
TGTGCCAGCACCAACGCCGGGGCCCAAGGCTACACCTTC
CASTNAGAQGYTF
>TRBJ1-2|-|many|TRBV29-1
TGCAGCGTCCCCCGGTCCCCAGGAGGAGATGGCTACACCTTC
CSVPRSPGGDGYTF
>TRBJ1-4|-|few|TRBV6-4
TGTGCCAGCAGCGTACGGGAGGGTGGTAGGGAAAAACTGTTTTTT
CASSVREGGREKLFF
>TRBJ2-5|-|-|TRBV14
TGTGCCAGCAGCCAACAGGGGAAAGAGACCCAGTACTTC
CASSQQGKETQYF
>TRBJ2-2|-|few|TRBV6-1
TGTGCCAGCAGTGAAGGGTGGGGGAGCGACACCGGGGAGCTGTTTTTT
CASSEGWGSDTGELFF
>TRBJ2-1|TRBD2|-|TRBV6-4
TGTGCCAGCAGTGAGGGACTAGCGGTGGCCAACAATGAGCAGTTCTTC
CASSEGLAVANNEQFF
>TRBJ2-1|-|-|TRBV6-1
TGTGCCAGCAGTGAAGCTCTACGGGGGGCAGGTGGGAATGAGCAGTTCTTC
CASSEALRGAGGNEQFF
>TRBJ1-2|-|few|TRBV20-1
TGCAGCGCCCAGAGTTCCGGGGCCTCCTATGGCTACACCTTC
CSAQSSGASYGYTF
>TRBJ1-5|-|few|TRBV3-1
TGTGCCAGCAGCCAAGATCGACACGGATTCCAGCATTTT
CASSQDRHGFQHF
>TRBJ2-5|-|-|TRBV9
TGTGCCAGCAGCGTATTCCCGGGGGAGACCCAGTACTTC
CASSVFPGETQYF
>TRBJ2-2|TRBD2|many|TRBV28
TGTGCCAGCCTGAGTAGCGGGGATAACCCTAACACCGGGGAGCTGTTTTTT
CASLSSGDNPNTGELFF
>TRBJ2-1|TRBD2|few|TRBV7-8
TGTGCCAGCAGCTTGGTTGCGGGGGGTTTTTTGGATGAGCAGTTCTTC
CASSLVAGGFLDEQFF